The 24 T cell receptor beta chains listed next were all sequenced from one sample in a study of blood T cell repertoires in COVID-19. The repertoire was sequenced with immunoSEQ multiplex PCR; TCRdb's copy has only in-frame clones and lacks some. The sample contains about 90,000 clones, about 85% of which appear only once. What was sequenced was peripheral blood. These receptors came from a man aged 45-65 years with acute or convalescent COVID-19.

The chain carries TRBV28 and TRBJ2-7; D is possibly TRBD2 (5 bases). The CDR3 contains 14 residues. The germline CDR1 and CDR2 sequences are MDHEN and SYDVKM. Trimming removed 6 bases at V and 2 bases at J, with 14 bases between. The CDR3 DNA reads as TGTGCCAGCAGATCGGGAATGGGTCCCTACGAGCAGTACTTC. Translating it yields CASRSGMGPYEQYF.

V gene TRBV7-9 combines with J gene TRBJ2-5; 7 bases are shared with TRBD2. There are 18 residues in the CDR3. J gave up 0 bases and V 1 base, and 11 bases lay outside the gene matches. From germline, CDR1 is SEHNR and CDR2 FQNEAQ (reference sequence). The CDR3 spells CASSLGSSGLWYQETQYF. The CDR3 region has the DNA TGTGCCAGCAGCTTAGGGTCTAGCGGCCTCTGGTACCAAGAGACCCAGTACTTC.

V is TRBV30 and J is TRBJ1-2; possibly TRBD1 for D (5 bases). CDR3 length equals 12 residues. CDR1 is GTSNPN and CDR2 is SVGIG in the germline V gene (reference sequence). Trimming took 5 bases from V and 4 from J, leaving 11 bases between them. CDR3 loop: CAWDSFGYGYTF. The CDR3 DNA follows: TGTGCCTGGGACAGCTTCGGCTATGGCTACACCTTC.

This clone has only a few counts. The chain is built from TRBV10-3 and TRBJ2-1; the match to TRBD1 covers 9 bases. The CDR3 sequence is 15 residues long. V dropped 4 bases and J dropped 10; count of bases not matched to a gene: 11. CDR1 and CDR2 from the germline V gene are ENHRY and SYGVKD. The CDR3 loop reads CAISGSRGQGLEQFF. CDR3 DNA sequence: TGTGCCATCAGTGGGAGTAGGGGACAGGGCTTGGAGCAGTTCTTC.

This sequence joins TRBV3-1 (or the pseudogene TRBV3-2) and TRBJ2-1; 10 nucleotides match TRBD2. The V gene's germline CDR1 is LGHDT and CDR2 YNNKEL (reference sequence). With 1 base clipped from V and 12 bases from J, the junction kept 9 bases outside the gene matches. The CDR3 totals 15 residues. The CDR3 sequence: CASSQATAGGPPQFF. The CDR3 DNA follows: TGTGCCAGCAGCCAAGCGACAGCGGGAGGGCCCCCGCAGTTCTTC.

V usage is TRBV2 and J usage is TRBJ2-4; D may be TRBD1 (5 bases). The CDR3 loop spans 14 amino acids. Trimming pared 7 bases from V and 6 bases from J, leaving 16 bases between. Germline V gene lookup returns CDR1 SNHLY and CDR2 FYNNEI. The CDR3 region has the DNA TGTGCCAGCATCGAGACAGTCGGTTCAAACATTCAGTACTTC. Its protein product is CASIETVGSNIQYF.

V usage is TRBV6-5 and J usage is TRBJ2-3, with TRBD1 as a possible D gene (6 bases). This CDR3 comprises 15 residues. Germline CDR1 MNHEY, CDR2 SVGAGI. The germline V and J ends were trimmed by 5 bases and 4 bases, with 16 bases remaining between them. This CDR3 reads CASSLHRAGADTQYF. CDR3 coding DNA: TGTGCCAGCAGTCTACACAGGGCTGGCGCAGATACGCAGTATTTT.

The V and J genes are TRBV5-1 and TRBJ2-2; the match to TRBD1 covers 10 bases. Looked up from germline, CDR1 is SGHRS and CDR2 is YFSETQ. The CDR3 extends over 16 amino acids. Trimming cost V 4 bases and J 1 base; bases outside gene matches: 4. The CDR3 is CASSTDRGRNTGELFF. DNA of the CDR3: TGCGCCAGCAGCACCGACAGGGGGCGGAACACCGGGGAGCTGTTTTTT.

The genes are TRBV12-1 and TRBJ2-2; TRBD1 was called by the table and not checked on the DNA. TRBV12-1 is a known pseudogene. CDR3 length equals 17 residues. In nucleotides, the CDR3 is TGTGCCAGCAGCTTTGGGGGCGCAGAATCCCCGACCGGGGAGCTGTTTTTT. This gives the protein CASSFGGAESPTGELFF.

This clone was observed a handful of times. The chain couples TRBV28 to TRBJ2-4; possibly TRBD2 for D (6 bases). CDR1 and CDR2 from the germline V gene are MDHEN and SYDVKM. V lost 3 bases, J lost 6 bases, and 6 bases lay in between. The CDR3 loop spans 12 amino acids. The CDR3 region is CASSLRGNIQYF. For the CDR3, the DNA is TGTGCCAGCAGTTTGCGGGGAAACATTCAGTACTTC.

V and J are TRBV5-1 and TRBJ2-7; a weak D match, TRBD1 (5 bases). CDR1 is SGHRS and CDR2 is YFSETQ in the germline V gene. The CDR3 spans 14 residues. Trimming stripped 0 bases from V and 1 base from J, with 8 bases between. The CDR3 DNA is TGCGCCAGCAGCTTGGACAGGTTATCCTACGAGCAGTACTTC. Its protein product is CASSLDRLSYEQYF.

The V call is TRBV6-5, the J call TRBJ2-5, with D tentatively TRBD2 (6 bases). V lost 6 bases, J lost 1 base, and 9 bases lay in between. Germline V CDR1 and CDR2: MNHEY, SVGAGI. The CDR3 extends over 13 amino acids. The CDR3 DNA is TGTGCCAGCAGGCGAGCGGGCCAAGAGACCCAGTACTTC. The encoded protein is CASRRAGQETQYF.

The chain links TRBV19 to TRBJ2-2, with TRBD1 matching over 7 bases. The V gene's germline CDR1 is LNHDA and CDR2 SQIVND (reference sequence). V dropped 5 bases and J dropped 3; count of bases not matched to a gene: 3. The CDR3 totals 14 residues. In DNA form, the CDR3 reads TGTGCCAGTAGTTTACAGGGGTACACCGGGGAGCTGTTTTTT. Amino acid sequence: CASSLQGYTGELFF.

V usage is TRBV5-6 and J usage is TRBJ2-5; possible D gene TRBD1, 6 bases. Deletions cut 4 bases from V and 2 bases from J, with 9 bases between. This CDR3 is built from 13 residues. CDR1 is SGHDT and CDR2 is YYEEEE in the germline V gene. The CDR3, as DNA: TGTGCCAGCAGCCCAGGACAGCAAGAGACCCAGTACTTC. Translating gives CASSPGQQETQYF.

The CDR3 DNA sequence: TGTGCCAGCAGCGTATCCGGGACACTGAGCTCCTACGAGCAGTACTTC. Its translation is CASSVSGTLSSYEQYF. The chain employs TRBV5-8 and TRBJ2-7, with D possibly being TRBD1 (6 bases). Germline V gene sequence: CDR1 SGHTS, CDR2 YDEGEE. This CDR3 region has 16 residues. V was clipped by 4 bases and J by 0 bases, with 17 bases between them. Using reference TRBV5-8 and TRBJ2-7 for the parts outside the CDR3, the full variable domain is EAGVTQSPTHLIKTRGQQATLRCSPISGHTSVYWYQQALGLGLQFLLWYDEGEERNRGNFPPRFSGRQFPNYSSELNVNALELEDSALYLCASSVSGTLSSYEQYFGPGTRLTVT.

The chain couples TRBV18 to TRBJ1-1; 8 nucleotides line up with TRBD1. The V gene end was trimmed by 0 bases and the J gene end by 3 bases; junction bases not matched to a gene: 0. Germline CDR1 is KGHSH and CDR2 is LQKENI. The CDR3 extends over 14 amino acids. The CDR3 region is CASSPPGQDTEAFF. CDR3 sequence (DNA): TGTGCCAGCTCACCACCGGGACAGGACACTGAAGCTTTCTTT.

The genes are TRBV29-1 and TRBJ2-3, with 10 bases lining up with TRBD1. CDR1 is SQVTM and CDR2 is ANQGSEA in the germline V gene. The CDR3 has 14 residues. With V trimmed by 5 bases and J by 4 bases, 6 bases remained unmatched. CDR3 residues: CSVHQGQGADTQYF. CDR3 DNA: TGCAGCGTTCACCAAGGACAGGGGGCAGATACGCAGTATTTT.

The CDR3, as DNA: TGCAGCGTTGAACAGGGGGAAGCGCGGAACGAGCAGTACTTC. Amino acids: CSVEQGEARNEQYF. The chain employs TRBV29-1 and TRBJ2-7; 7 bases map to TRBD1. J gave up 5 bases and V 2 bases, and 9 bases lay outside the gene matches. Germline V gene lookup returns CDR1 SQVTM and CDR2 ANQGSEA. This CDR3 has 14 residues.

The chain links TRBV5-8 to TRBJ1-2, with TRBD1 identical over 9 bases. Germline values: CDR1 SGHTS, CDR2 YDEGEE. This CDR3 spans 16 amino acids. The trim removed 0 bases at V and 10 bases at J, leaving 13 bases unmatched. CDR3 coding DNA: TGTGCCAGCAGCTTGGCCGGGACAGGGATTGTATTAGACTACACCTTC. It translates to CASSLAGTGIVLDYTF.

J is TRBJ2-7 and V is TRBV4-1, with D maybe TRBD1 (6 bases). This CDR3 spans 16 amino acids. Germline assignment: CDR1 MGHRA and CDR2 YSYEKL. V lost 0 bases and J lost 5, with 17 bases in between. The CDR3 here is CASSQDRRTVSNEQYF. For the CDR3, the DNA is TGCGCCAGCAGCCAAGACAGAAGGACAGTCTCGAACGAGCAGTACTTC.

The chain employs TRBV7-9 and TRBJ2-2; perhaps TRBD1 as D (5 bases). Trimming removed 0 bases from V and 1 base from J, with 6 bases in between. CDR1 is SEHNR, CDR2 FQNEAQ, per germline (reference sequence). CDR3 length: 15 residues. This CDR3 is CASSLAQGNTGELFF. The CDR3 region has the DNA TGTGCCAGCAGCTTAGCTCAGGGGAACACCGGGGAGCTGTTTTTT.

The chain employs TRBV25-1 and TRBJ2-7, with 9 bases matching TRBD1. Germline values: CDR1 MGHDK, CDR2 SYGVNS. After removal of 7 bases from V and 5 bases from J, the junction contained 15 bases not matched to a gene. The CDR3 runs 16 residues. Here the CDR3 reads CASTPQGGQGLDEQYF. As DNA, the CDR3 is TGTGCCAGCACCCCTCAGGGGGGACAGGGTCTTGACGAGCAGTACTTC.

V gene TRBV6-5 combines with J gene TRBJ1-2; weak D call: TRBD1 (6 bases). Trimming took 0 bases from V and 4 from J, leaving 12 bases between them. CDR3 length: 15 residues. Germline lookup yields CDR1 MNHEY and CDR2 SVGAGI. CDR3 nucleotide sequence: TGTGCCAGCAGTTACTCGCGGGGGCAGGTCTATGGCTACACCTTC. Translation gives CASSYSRGQVYGYTF.

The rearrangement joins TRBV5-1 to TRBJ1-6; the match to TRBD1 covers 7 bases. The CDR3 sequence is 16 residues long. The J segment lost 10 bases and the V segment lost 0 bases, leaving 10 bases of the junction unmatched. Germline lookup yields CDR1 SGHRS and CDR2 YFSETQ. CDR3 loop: CASSLVGDSLRSPLHF. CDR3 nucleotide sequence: TGCGCCAGCAGCTTGGTGGGGGACAGTCTGCGCTCACCCCTCCACTTT.